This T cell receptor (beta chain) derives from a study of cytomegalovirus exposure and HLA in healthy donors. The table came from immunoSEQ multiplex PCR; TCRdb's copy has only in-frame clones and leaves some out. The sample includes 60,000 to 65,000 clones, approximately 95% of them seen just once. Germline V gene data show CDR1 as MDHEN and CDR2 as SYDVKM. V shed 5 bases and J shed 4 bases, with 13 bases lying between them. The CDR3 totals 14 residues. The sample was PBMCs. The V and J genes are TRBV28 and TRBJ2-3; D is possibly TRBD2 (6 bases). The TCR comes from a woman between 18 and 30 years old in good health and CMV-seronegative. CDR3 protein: CASSPPWGADTQYF. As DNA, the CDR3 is TGTGCCAGCAGTCCCCCTTGGGGGGCAGATACGCAGTATTTT.